This T cell receptor (beta chain) derives from a study of T-cell memory formation after mild COVID-19. The CDR3 is made up of 13 amino acids. Trimming shortened V by 3 bases and J by 6 bases, and 10 bases separated the two germline ends. Germline-derived CDR1 and CDR2 are SGHDT and YYEEEE. TCRdb processed the 5' RACE reads anew with MiXCR; each CDR3 protein has one entry. The repertoire holds approximately 260,000 distinct CDR3 sequences, with 15% to 20% as singletons. This clonotype showed up just a few times. Sequences were obtained from PBMCs or a T cell subset sorted from them (not recorded which). The sequence came from a young man who had mild COVID-19 (a few samples of this study predate the infection). Cell type and time point are not known. The rearrangement links TRBV5-6 to TRBJ2-1; unclear D gene. CDR3 bases: TGTGCCAGCAGCTCAGTGGCCCTCAATGAGCAGTTCTTC. Translated, it gives CASSSVALNEQFF.